These 26 T cell receptor beta chains were sequenced from one sample in a study of shared clonotypes between healthy human individuals. TCRdb keeps only in-frame clones here, not all; method: immunoSEQ multiplex PCR. The sample lists 850,000 to 1,200,000 clones; about 76% were seen once. Material: memory CD4+ T cells sorted from blood. Indicated subset: CD45RA-negative fraction. The receptors were gathered from a young man in good health.

This chain's CDR3 is CASSLQRGASQETQYF. In nucleotides, the CDR3 is TGTGCCAGCAGCTTGCAGCGGGGGGCCTCCCAAGAGACCCAGTACTTC. The rearrangement joins TRBV5-4 to TRBJ2-5; 9 nucleotides line up with TRBD2. The CDR3 is made up of 16 amino acids. Germline V CDR1 and CDR2: SGHNT, YYREEE (reference sequence). Unmatched junction bases numbered 5, after V lost 1 base and J lost 1 base.

The gene calls are TRBV11-1 and TRBJ2-5; 8 nucleotides line up with TRBD2. The CDR3 is 16 residues long. V gave up 5 bases and J gave up 5 bases; unmatched junction bases: 13. CDR1 is SGHAT, CDR2 FQDESV, per germline (reference sequence). CDR3 sequence (DNA): TGTGCCAGCAGCCCCGGGCGGGGGGCTCCGGGTGAGACCCAGTACTTC. Amino acid sequence: CASSPGRGAPGETQYF. Looking up the rest from reference TRBV11-1 and TRBJ2-5 gives the full variable domain: EAEVAQSPRYKITEKSQAVAFWCDPISGHATLYWYRQILGQGPELLVQFQDESVVDDSQLPKDRFSAERLKGVDSTLKIQPAELGDSAMYLCASSPGRGAPGETQYFGPGTRLLVL.

This clone was counted a single time. The V and J genes are TRBV7-9 and TRBJ2-1, with TRBD2 as a possible D gene (6 bases). The CDR3 consists of 15 residues. With 5 bases removed from V and 7 bases from J, the gap between germline ends came to 18 bases. The germline V gene has CDR1 SEHNR and CDR2 FQNEAQ (reference sequence). The CDR3 DNA follows: TGTGCCAGCAGCCCACCTGAGGGGAGGAGAAATGAGCAGTTCTTC. Protein product: CASSPPEGRRNEQFF.

The chain uses TRBV14 and TRBJ2-5; unclear D gene. The CDR3 covers 14 residues. V lost 1 base, J lost 4 bases, and 10 bases lay in between. CDR1 is SGHDN, CDR2 FVKESK, per germline. The CDR3 coding sequence is TGTGCCAGCAGCCAAGTCAGTACCAGAGAGACCCAGTACTTC. Protein: CASSQVSTRETQYF.

In the case of this clone: Distinct nucleotide sequences in the sample also encode this CDR3. The V and J genes are TRBV2 and TRBJ2-5; 8 bases map to TRBD1. There are 12 residues in the CDR3. V lost 6 bases, J lost 4 bases, and 1 base stayed unmatched. Germline-derived CDR1 and CDR2 are SNHLY and FYNNEI. The CDR3 coding sequence is TGTGCCAGCAGCGACAGGGGAGAGACCCAGTACTTC. Amino acid sequence: CASSDRGETQYF.

The rearrangement links TRBV6-5 to TRBJ2-7, with D perhaps matching TRBD1 or TRBD2 (5 bases each). CDR1 is MNHEY, CDR2 SVGAGI, per germline. Trimming stripped 7 bases from V and 4 bases from J, with 20 bases between. The CDR3 runs 15 residues. In DNA, the CDR3 is TGTGCCAGCACCAGAGGGCCCAGGGCAGGGTACGAGCAGTACTTC. This sequence encodes CASTRGPRAGYEQYF.

This CDR3 reads CASSLGATPRGGQYF. DNA for the CDR3: TGTGCCAGCAGCTTAGGCGCTACCCCCAGGGGGGGGCAGTACTTC. V is TRBV7-2 and J is TRBJ2-7; tentatively, D is TRBD1 or TRBD2 (7 bases each). The CDR3 is made up of 15 amino acids. V shed 1 base and J shed 9 bases, with 19 bases lying between them. Germline V gene lookup returns CDR1 SGHTA and CDR2 FQGNSA. The variable domain in full, completed from reference TRBV7-2 and TRBJ2-7, reads GAGVSQSPSNKVTEKGKDVELRCDPISGHTALYWYRQSLGQGLEFLIYFQGNSAPDKSGLPSDRFSAERTGGSVSTLTIQRTQQEDSAVYLCASSLGATPRGGQYFGPGTRLTVT.

The V and J genes are TRBV29-1 and TRBJ2-3; 9 nucleotides match TRBD1. The CDR3 sequence is 14 residues long. The junction had 9 bases not matched to a gene; V was cut back by 5 bases and J by 6 bases. From germline, CDR1 is SQVTM and CDR2 ANQGSEA. The CDR3 sequence: CSVTGGGPTDTQYF. CDR3 bases: TGCAGCGTTACAGGGGGCGGCCCCACGGATACGCAGTATTTT.

The chain carries TRBV4-1 and TRBJ2-5; 10 nucleotides match TRBD2. CDR3 size: 17 residues. V was clipped by 1 base and J by 0 bases; unmatched bases: 5. In germline, CDR1 is MGHRA, CDR2 YSYEKL. CDR3: CASSQGETSGYQETQYF. The CDR3 coding sequence is TGCGCCAGCAGCCAAGGGGAGACTAGCGGGTACCAAGAGACCCAGTACTTC.

The chain joins TRBV5-8 to TRBJ2-1, with D possibly being TRBD2 (5 bases). The CDR3 contains 16 residues. CDR1 is SGHTS, CDR2 YDEGEE, per germline. V dropped 7 bases and J dropped 1 base, with 18 bases sitting between them. The CDR3 DNA is TGTGCCAGCCTCGAAGGATGGAGGCTGTCCTACAATGAGCAGTTCTTC. It is translated as CASLEGWRLSYNEQFF.

This rearrangement joins TRBV28 to TRBJ2-5, with 11 nucleotides matching TRBD2. The CDR3 is 15 residues long. V dropped 6 bases and J dropped 1; count of bases not matched to a gene: 4. Germline CDR1 MDHEN, CDR2 SYDVKM. Here the CDR3 DNA reads TGTGCCAGCAGCCGAGGGACTAGCGGCCAAGAGACCCAGTACTTC. As protein: CASSRGTSGQETQYF.

The CDR3 sequence: CASSVKEGTNYGYTF. CDR3 coding DNA: TGTGCCAGCAGCGTAAAGGAGGGAACTAACTATGGCTACACCTTC. This sequence joins TRBV9 and TRBJ1-2; D not resolved. The CDR3 covers 15 residues. The germline V gene has CDR1 SGDLS and CDR2 YYNGEE. Trimming cost V 1 base and J 0 bases, with 10 bases left between them. Supplemented by reference TRBV9 and TRBJ1-2, the full variable domain reads DSGVTQTPKHLITATGQRVTLRCSPRSGDLSVYWYQQSLDQGLQFLIQYYNGEERAKGNILERFSAQQFPDLHSELNLSSLELGDSALYFCASSVKEGTNYGYTFGSGTRLTVV.

The J gene is TRBJ2-1, the V gene TRBV2; D might be TRBD2 (6 bases). CDR3 length: 15 residues. With 6 bases removed from V and 4 bases from J, the gap between germline ends came to 16 bases. Germline loops: CDR1 SNHLY, CDR2 FYNNEI. The CDR3 region has the DNA TGTGCCAGCAGACCCGGGACTGGTGGGTACAATGAGCAGTTCTTC. This gives the protein CASRPGTGGYNEQFF.

The V gene is TRBV6-1, the J gene TRBJ1-2; 9 bases agree with TRBD1. With V trimmed by 5 bases and J by 4 bases, 17 bases remained unmatched. The CDR3 spans 18 residues. Germline loops: CDR1 MNHNS, CDR2 SASEGT. The CDR3: CASSQGQGTGVESYGYTF. The CDR3 region has the DNA TGTGCCAGCAGTCAAGGACAGGGGACAGGAGTAGAAAGCTATGGCTACACCTTC.

This clone appeared a few times. Other DNA sequences in this sample translate to the same CDR3. The chain joins TRBV15 to TRBJ2-7; D is unresolved. Germline-derived CDR1 and CDR2 are LNHNV and YYDKDF (reference sequence). The CDR3 has 11 amino acids. V lost 6 bases and J lost 3, with 6 bases in between. CDR3 in DNA: TGTGCCACCAGTTCAGGCTACGAGCAGTACTTC. Protein sequence: CATSSGYEQYF. Variable domain in full (rest from reference TRBV15 and TRBJ2-7): DAMVIQNPRYQVTQFGKPVTLSCSQTLNHNVMYWYQQKSSQAPKLLFHYYDKDFNNEADTPDNFQSRRPNTSFCFLDIRSPGLGDTAMYLCATSSGYEQYFGPGTRLTVT.

In its sample, this clone was seen many times. The chain combines TRBV5-1 with TRBJ2-5, with 7 positions matching TRBD2. The germline gives CDR1 SGHRS, CDR2 YFSETQ. After removal of 3 bases from V and 7 bases from J, the junction contained 6 bases not matched to a gene. This CDR3 comprises 13 residues. CDR3 sequence: CASSWEGSGTQYF. CDR3 DNA sequence: TGCGCCAGCAGCTGGGAGGGCTCCGGGACCCAGTACTTC. The full variable domain, rest sourced from reference TRBV5-1 and TRBJ2-5, is KAGVTQTPRYLIKTRGQQVTLSCSPISGHRSVSWYQQTPGQGLQFLFEYFSETQRNKGNFPGRFSGRQFSNSRSEMNVSTLELGDSALYLCASSWEGSGTQYFGPGTRLLVL.

A note on this clone: This sample also contains other DNA sequences that code for the same CDR3. This chain uses TRBV9 with TRBJ2-1; tentatively, D is TRBD2 (6 bases). Germline V lookup: CDR1 SGDLS, CDR2 YYNGEE. Trimming removed 0 bases from V and 4 bases from J, with 11 bases in between. This CDR3 contains 15 residues. CDR3 loop: CASSVAEGSYNEQFF. The CDR3 DNA sequence: TGTGCCAGCAGCGTAGCGGAGGGTAGTTACAATGAGCAGTTCTTC. The full variable domain, its missing parts supplied by reference TRBV9 and TRBJ2-1, is DSGVTQTPKHLITATGQRVTLRCSPRSGDLSVYWYQQSLDQGLQFLIQYYNGEERAKGNILERFSAQQFPDLHSELNLSSLELGDSALYFCASSVAEGSYNEQFFGPGTRLTVL.

This clone was observed a few times. The rearrangement uses TRBV6-1 and TRBJ1-5, with unresolved D. The CDR3 loop spans 14 amino acids. Trimming removed 3 bases from V and 7 bases from J, with 13 bases in between. Germline V gene sequence: CDR1 MNHNS, CDR2 SASEGT. The CDR3 DNA sequence: TGTGCCAGCAGTGAGATCGGAGGGAAACAGCCCCAGCATTTT. Translation: CASSEIGGKQPQHF.

The chain recombines TRBV4-1 with TRBJ1-5, with 7 bases that match TRBD1. The germline CDR1 and CDR2 sequences are MGHRA and YSYEKL. V was pared by 4 bases and J by 3 bases, with 3 bases of the junction left unmatched. The CDR3 consists of 14 residues. The CDR3 coding sequence is TGCGCCAGCAGCCCCGGGACAGTCAATCAGCCCCAGCATTTT. Translated: CASSPGTVNQPQHF.

The chain is built from TRBV29-1 and TRBJ1-2; possible D gene TRBD1, 5 bases. This CDR3 has 16 amino acids. Germline V lookup: CDR1 SQVTM, CDR2 ANQGSEA. Trimming stripped 7 bases from V and 6 bases from J, with 27 bases between. The CDR3 reads CSALPTSQGGRHGYTF. CDR3 in DNA: TGCAGCGCACTTCCCACCTCTCAGGGAGGCAGGCATGGCTACACCTTC.

The chain couples TRBV29-1 to TRBJ2-5; D is ambiguous. Germline V gene lookup returns CDR1 SQVTM and CDR2 ANQGSEA. V was cut by 5 bases and J by 10 bases, with 17 bases left in between. The CDR3 sequence is 12 residues long. In nucleotides, the CDR3 is TGCAGCGTTAACCGGGCCTTTGAGGACCAGTACTTC. Its translation: CSVNRAFEDQYF.

The CDR3, as DNA: TGTGCCAGCAGTGATATTAGAAGGTCCTACAATGAGCAGTTCTTC. It yields the protein CASSDIRRSYNEQFF. V usage is TRBV6-1 and J usage is TRBJ2-1; D unresolved. Germline loops: CDR1 MNHNS, CDR2 SASEGT. The CDR3 has 15 amino acids. The V and J ends lost 3 bases and 1 base respectively, with 10 bases between them.

V and J are TRBV18 and TRBJ2-7; 8 nucleotides match TRBD1. Germline V gives CDR1 KGHSH, CDR2 LQKENI. The CDR3 covers 15 residues. J lost 2 bases, V lost 6 bases, and 9 bases had no gene match. The CDR3 protein is CASSVGGQAAYEQYF. The CDR3 coding sequence is TGTGCCAGCTCCGTAGGGGGACAGGCCGCCTACGAGCAGTACTTC.

The genes are TRBV6-1 and TRBJ2-7; TRBD1 aligns across 7 bases. The V segment lost 2 bases and the J segment 6 bases; nucleotides outside the gene matches: 7. In germline, CDR1 is MNHNS, CDR2 SASEGT. The CDR3 covers 14 residues. This chain's CDR3 is CASSERGPPAEQYF. CDR3 nucleotides: TGTGCCAGCAGTGAAAGGGGGCCCCCGGCCGAGCAGTACTTC.

The chain has TRBV5-1 and TRBJ2-7, with 7 bases that match TRBD1. The CDR3 spans 15 residues. From germline, CDR1 is SGHRS and CDR2 YFSETQ. With V trimmed by 4 bases and J by 4 bases, 11 bases remained unmatched. The CDR3 is CASSRSTGPVYEQYF. The CDR3, as DNA: TGCGCCAGCAGCAGGTCGACAGGGCCGGTTTACGAGCAGTACTTC.

The J gene is TRBJ2-5, the V gene TRBV5-1; no clear D gene. Germline values: CDR1 SGHRS, CDR2 YFSETQ. This CDR3 is 11 amino acids long. V was pared by 4 bases and J by 4 bases, with 5 bases between. Here the CDR3 reads CASSDLETQYF. DNA for the CDR3: TGCGCCAGCAGCGACCTAGAGACCCAGTACTTC.